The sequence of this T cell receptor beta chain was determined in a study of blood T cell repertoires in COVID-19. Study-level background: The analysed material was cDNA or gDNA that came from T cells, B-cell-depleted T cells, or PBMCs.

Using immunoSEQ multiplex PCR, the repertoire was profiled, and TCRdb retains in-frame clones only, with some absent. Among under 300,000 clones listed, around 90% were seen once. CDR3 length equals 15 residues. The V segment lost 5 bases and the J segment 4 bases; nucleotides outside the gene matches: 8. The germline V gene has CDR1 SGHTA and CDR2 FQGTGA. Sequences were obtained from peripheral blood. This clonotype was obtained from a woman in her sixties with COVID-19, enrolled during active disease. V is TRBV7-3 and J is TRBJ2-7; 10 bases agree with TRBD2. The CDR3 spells CASSPSSGSVYEQYF. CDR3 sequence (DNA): TGTGCCAGCAGCCCCTCTAGCGGGAGTGTATACGAGCAGTACTTC.